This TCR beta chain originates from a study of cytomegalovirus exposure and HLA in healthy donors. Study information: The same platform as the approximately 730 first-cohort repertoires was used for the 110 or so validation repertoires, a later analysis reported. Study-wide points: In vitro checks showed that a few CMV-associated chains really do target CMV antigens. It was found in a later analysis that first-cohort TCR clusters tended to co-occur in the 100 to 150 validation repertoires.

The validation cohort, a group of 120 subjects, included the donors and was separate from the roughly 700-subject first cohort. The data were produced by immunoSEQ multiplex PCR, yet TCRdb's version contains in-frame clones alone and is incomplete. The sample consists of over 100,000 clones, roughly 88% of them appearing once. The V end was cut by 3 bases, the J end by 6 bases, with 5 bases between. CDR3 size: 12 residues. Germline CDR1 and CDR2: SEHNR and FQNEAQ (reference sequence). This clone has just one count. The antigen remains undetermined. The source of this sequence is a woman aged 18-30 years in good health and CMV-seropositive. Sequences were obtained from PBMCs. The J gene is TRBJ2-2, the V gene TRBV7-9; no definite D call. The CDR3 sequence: CASSFQSGELFF. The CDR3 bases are TGTGCCAGCAGCTTTCAATCCGGGGAGCTGTTTTTT.